This T cell receptor (beta chain) stems from a study of CD8 T cells in ankylosing spondylitis (dated by TCRdb to 2016 to 2017). Regarding the research as a whole: The study profiled T cell receptor beta repertoires in healthy donors and ankylosing spondylitis patients to find disease-linked TCR variants. Peripheral blood samples were taken, and synovial fluid was additionally collected from ankylosing spondylitis patients. The full study cohort was made up of about 25 ankylosing spondylitis patients and 108 healthy donors. Overall study results and their limits: In peripheral blood, the disease-linked clones were found at relatively low frequencies and had a CD8+ phenotype. Significant enrichment of the disease-linked clones was reported in matched synovial fluid samples from ankylosing spondylitis patients. A TCR beta motif of roughly 8 highly homologous amino acid variants appeared characteristic of blood from ankylosing spondylitis patients. Some motif variants had previously been reported in the synovial fluid and blood of reactive arthritis patients, which suggests shared mechanisms of disease initiation.

Data came from an Illumina HiSeq 2500. Quantitative 5'-RACE with molecular barcodes was the method used to prepare the TCR beta libraries. Regarding the original processing steps: Disease-linked TCR variants were identified with a new computational method built on a probabilistic model of VDJ rearrangement. TCRdb passed the public sequencing reads through fastp at Q25 and MiXCR, retaining productive beta sequences. Records with the same CDR3 protein are collapsed into one entry carrying the most frequent genes and DNA. None of the V and J calls come from the authors' own analysis; TCRdb made them. Across this sample there are 220,000 or so distinct CDR3 sequences, with about 10% seen only once. The ten biggest clones cover around a fifth of the sample. CDR1 and CDR2 were assigned from the germline V gene (reference sequence) as LNHNV and YYDKDF. The CDR3 spans 15 residues, from the cysteine through the phenylalanine. Solely the CDR3 DNA is kept, with 45 bases framed from the first base. The germline ends are 6 bases apart after V is trimmed by 1 base and J by 0 bases.

This clonotype was recorded at least ten times. Its antigen has not been determined. No qualities accompany the bases; no much larger clone lies one base away. The specimen sequenced was blood, either unsorted or a sorted T cell fraction (not recorded which). This TCR was sampled from a male donor with ankylosing spondylitis or in good health (not recorded which). This receptor chain uses TRBV15 and TRBJ1-4; a confident D gene designation cannot be given. The sequence in DNA is TGTGCCACCAGCAGAGCCGGGGCAACTAATGAAAAACTGTTTTTT. This is translated as CATSRAGATNEKLFF.